This is a list of T cell receptor beta chains from one sample in a study of T cells in Graves' hyperthyroidism and ophthalmopathy. TCRdb ran MiXCR on the multiplex PCR reads and lists one entry per CDR3 protein. The data contain a few hundred thousand distinct CDR3 sequences, roughly an eighth of them singletons. Sequenced: blood. The origin of the receptors is a woman in her thirties or forties with Graves' ophthalmopathy. Each CDR3 is given with its conserved first and last residue. Each record gives: clone size, D gene, V gene, J gene, CDR3 protein, CDR3 DNA. The D gene is left open where the match is weak. Not all rows give a size; the values are once, few, many and, for expanded clones, a class.

>.|.|TRBV20-1|TRBJ1-6
CSARASGFSPLHF
TGCAGTGCTAGAGCGTCAGGGTTTTCACCCCTCCACTTT
>many|TRBD1|TRBV6-1|TRBJ1-2
CASRPGGGYGYTF
TGTGCCAGCAGACCAGGGGGGGGCTATGGCTACACCTTC
>many|TRBD1|TRBV11-2|TRBJ2-1
CASSRDRGQDEQFF
TGTGCCAGCAGCCGGGACAGGGGGCAAGATGAGCAGTTCTTC
>many|.|TRBV18|TRBJ2-1
CASSPPSRRYNEQFF
TGTGCCAGCTCACCACCGTCAAGGAGGTACAATGAGCAGTTCTTC
>many|TRBD1|TRBV7-9|TRBJ2-3
CASSQTTGTTDTQYF
TGTGCCAGCAGCCAAACGACAGGGACCACAGATACGCAGTATTTT
>many|TRBD1|TRBV28|TRBJ1-6
CASSRTDRGSSPLHF
TGTGCCAGCAGCCGGACCGACAGGGGATCTTCACCCCTCCACTTT
>many|.|TRBV28|TRBJ2-4
CASSLAGIDIQYF
TGTGCCAGCAGTTTAGCGGGAATAGACATTCAGTACTTC
>many|.|TRBV6-1|TRBJ2-7
CASSEREFSYRQYF
TGTGCCAGCAGTGAAAGAGAATTCTCCTATCGGCAGTACTTC
>many|TRBD2|TRBV6-1|TRBJ2-3
CASSYAGGNPDTQYF
TGTGCCAGCAGTTACGCGGGGGGGAACCCAGATACGCAGTATTTT
>many|.|TRBV19|TRBJ2-1
CASRGDGSLNNEQFF
TGTGCCAGTAGGGGGGATGGCAGTCTAAACAATGAGCAGTTCTTC
>few|TRBD2|TRBV4-1|TRBJ2-7
CASSQGLAGGTYEQYF
TGCGCCAGCAGCCAAGGCCTAGCGGGGGGAACCTACGAGCAGTACTTC
>.|TRBD1|TRBV28|TRBJ1-2
CASSSRVGQGAQDYGYTF
TGTGCCAGCAGTTCACGGGTGGGACAGGGGGCGCAGGACTATGGCTACACCTTC
>once|.|TRBV3-1|TRBJ1-1
CASSRGNMNTEAFF
TGTGCCAGCAGCCGGGGAAACATGAACACTGAAGCTTTCTTT
>many|TRBD2|TRBV28|TRBJ2-1
CASSTRLAVTYNEQFF
TGTGCCAGCAGTACCAGACTAGCGGTGACCTACAATGAGCAGTTCTTC
>.|.|TRBV12-3/TRBV12-4|TRBJ2-1
CASSPTASEQFF
TGTGCCAGCAGCCCCACAGCTTCCGAGCAGTTCTTC
>few|TRBD2|TRBV5-4|TRBJ2-3
CASRSRGGSNTQYF
TGTGCCAGCAGGTCCCGGGGGGGCTCGAATACGCAGTATTTT
>many|.|TRBV7-2|TRBJ1-5
CASSLAGSGGQPQHF
TGTGCCAGCAGCTTAGCGGGCTCGGGGGGGCAGCCCCAGCATTTT
>many|.|TRBV10-1|TRBJ1-1
CASRQGTEAFF
TGTGCCAGCAGGCAGGGAACTGAAGCTTTCTTT
>few|TRBD1|TRBV5-5|TRBJ1-5
CASSPGTAIQPQHF
TGTGCCAGCAGCCCCGGGACAGCAATTCAGCCCCAGCATTTT
>.|.|TRBV20-1|TRBJ1-1
CSARDFSIMNTEAFF
TGCAGTGCTAGAGATTTTTCGATCATGAACACTGAAGCTTTCTTT
>many|TRBD2|TRBV6-1|TRBJ2-7
CASRTGLASSYEQYF
TGTGCCAGCAGAACGGGACTAGCAAGCTCCTACGAGCAGTACTTC
>many|TRBD1|TRBV7-9|TRBJ1-4
CASSLTGGNEEKLFF
TGTGCCAGCAGCTTGACAGGGGGTAATGAGGAAAAACTGTTTTTT
>many|.|TRBV7-9|TRBJ2-7
CASSYQGYEQYF
TGTGCCAGCAGCTACCAGGGTTACGAGCAGTACTTC
>.|.|TRBV11-3|TRBJ2-2
CASSLGGWAGGTGELFF
TGTGCCAGCAGCTTAGGGGGCTGGGCTGGGGGCACCGGGGAGCTGTTTTTT
>.|.|TRBV5-1|TRBJ1-3
CASSLRGIGNTIYF
TGCGCCAGCAGCCTCCGCGGGATTGGAAACACCATATATTTT
>.|.|TRBV28|TRBJ2-6
CASGGAGSGANVLTF
TGTGCCAGCGGGGGGGCTGGTTCTGGGGCCAACGTCCTGACTTTC
>many|.|TRBV12-3/TRBV12-4|TRBJ1-2
CASSSQGGNNYGYTF
TGTGCCAGCAGTTCCCAAGGGGGAAATAACTATGGCTACACCTTC
>many|.|TRBV12-3/TRBV12-4|TRBJ1-3
CASSLRPGLGNTIYF
TGTGCCAGCAGTTTAAGACCAGGGCTTGGAAACACCATATATTTT
>.|TRBD1|TRBV3-1|TRBJ2-4
CASSQEGPGQGTTLAKNIQYF
TGTGCCAGCAGCCAAGAGGGTCCGGGACAGGGGACGACTCTAGCCAAAAACATTCAGTACTTC
>.|.|TRBV10-3|TRBJ2-7
CAISENGYEQYF
TGTGCCATCAGTGAAAACGGTTACGAGCAGTACTTC
>many|.|TRBV10-2|TRBJ2-3
CASSESLWAGDTQYF
TGCGCCAGCAGTGAGTCTTTGTGGGCAGGGGATACGCAGTATTTT
>few|TRBD1|TRBV4-2|TRBJ1-5
CASSQGQGVNQPQHF
TGTGCCAGCAGCCAGGGACAGGGCGTGAATCAGCCCCAGCATTTT
>many|TRBD1|TRBV27|TRBJ2-7
CASSPQGQPTGEQYF
TGTGCCAGCAGTCCCCAGGGACAGCCTACCGGAGAGCAGTACTTC
>few|TRBD1|TRBV2|TRBJ2-6
CASRGCRGLSGANVLTF
TGTGCCAGCAGGGGATGTAGGGGGCTCTCTGGGGCCAACGTCCTGACTTTC
>.|TRBD2|TRBV3-1|TRBJ2-5
CASSQGASGRRETQYF
TGTGCCAGCAGCCAAGGGGCTAGCGGGAGGAGGGAGACCCAGTACTTC
>many|TRBD1|TRBV28|TRBJ1-1
CASGTLHRGQLNTEAFF
TGTGCCAGCGGGACTCTCCACCGGGGACAGCTGAACACTGAAGCTTTCTTT
>many|TRBD2|TRBV28|TRBJ2-3
CASSAPGLAAITSDTQYF
TGTGCCAGCAGTGCCCCGGGACTAGCGGCAATCACATCGGATACGCAGTATTTT